These 4 T cell receptor beta chains originate from one sample sequenced in a study of T cells in Graves' hyperthyroidism and ophthalmopathy. Amplification targeted TCR beta CDR3 regions from RNA transcripts. The HTBI primer set served for first-round RT-PCR of the TCR CDR3. TCRdb ran MiXCR on the multiplex PCR reads and lists one entry per CDR3 protein. The sample lists approximately 500,000 distinct CDR3 sequences; 35% to 55% were seen once. What was sequenced was peripheral blood or thyroid tissue (not recorded which). All receptors come from a woman aged 18-29 years with Graves' hyperthyroidism.

By share, this clonotype ranks as medium-sized. The rearrangement links TRBV15 to TRBJ2-6, with 12 bases matching TRBD1. Trimming took 6 bases from V and 0 from J; bases not matched to a gene: 9. The CDR3 length is 19 residues. CDR1 is LNHNV, CDR2 YYDKDF, per germline (reference sequence). The CDR3 spells CATSPVPGQGASGANVLTF. In nucleotides, the CDR3 is TGTGCCACCAGTCCCGTTCCGGGACAGGGGGCCTCTGGGGCCAACGTCCTGACTTTC.

For this clonotype: A much larger clone is a single base away; this may be a read error. Lacking the conserved final phenylalanine or tryptophan, this CDR3 likely reflects a read error. V gene TRBV20-1 combines with J gene TRBJ1-2, with D possibly TRBD1 on 6 matching bases. The CDR3 sequence is 16 residues long. Per the germline V gene, CDR1 is DFQATT and CDR2 is SNEGSKA (reference sequence). Trimming cost V 0 bases and J 8 bases, with 22 bases left between them. Here the CDR3 DNA reads TGCAGTGCTAGAGATCGATCGGGGGGGCTTTCGCGAGGCTACACCCTC. It is translated as CSARDRSGGLSRGYTL.

This clonotype has at least ten counts. This sequence joins TRBV4-2 and TRBJ1-1; D gene ambiguous. The V gene's germline CDR1 is LGHNA and CDR2 YNFKEQ. Deletions cut 0 bases from V and 3 bases from J, with 5 bases between. This CDR3 is built from 13 residues. The CDR3 coding sequence is TGTGCCAGCAGCCAAGATGACTACACTGAAGCTTTCTTT. It yields the protein CASSQDDYTEAFF.

For this clonotype: As the CDR3 is not closed by the conserved phenylalanine or tryptophan, this likely results from a read error. No DNA is shown, since the ends of the CDR3 on it are uncertain; the CDR3 is the one TCRdb lists. V gene TRBV19 combines with J gene TRBJ1-1. The CDR3 sequence runs 10 residues, both termini included. The germline V gene has CDR1 LNHDA and CDR2 SQIVND (reference sequence). The chain's CDR3 is CASIGRGAYS.